This T cell receptor (beta chain) was retrieved from a study of identifying expanded T cells in peripheral blood. Study results and limitations: Differentially abundant clones: roughly 1.2 between replicates, approximately 16 at roughly 15 days, around 20 at four.

Points on this clone: Antigen specificity is unknown.

TCRdb's table, derived via immunoSEQ multiplex PCR, lists solely in-frame clones and lacks some. The sample has around 47,000 clones, 65% to 90% seen once; the top ten hold 14%. CDR1 and CDR2 from the germline V gene are MDHEN and SYDVKM. The V end lost 3 bases, the J end lost 4 bases, and 7 bases lay between the germline ends. This CDR3 is built from 13 residues. The genes are TRBV28 and TRBJ1-5; D gene ambiguous. The origin of this receptor is a person between 18 and 75 years old in good health. Input material: blood. The CDR3 DNA sequence: TGTGCCAGCAGTTTGGTCGGAAATCAGCCCCAGCATTTT. Protein: CASSLVGNQPQHF.